This T cell receptor (beta chain) came from a study of T cell repertoires in cytomegalovirus infection. Study context: Public TCR beta signatures were indicative of both CMV infection and a matching HLA type.

Trimming removed 4 bases from V and 4 bases from J; junction bases left unmatched: 4. Germline CDR1 KGHDR, CDR2 SFDVKD. The CDR3 loop spans 16 amino acids. For this clonotype: Antigen specificity is unknown.

MiXCR, applied by TCRdb to the reads, yields one record per CDR3 protein. In the table there are around 490,000 distinct CDR3 sequences, approximately 25% of which are singletons. General study findings and limits: Dominating the ex vivo response were HLA-C-restricted CMV-specific TCR beta clonotypes. Cumulative public TCR beta family frequency identified carriers of CMV plus the relevant HLA.

The TCR sequence derives from a human donor in good health (CMV status not recorded). Some clones in this sample may be carry-over from other donors' samples. Sequenced sample: PBMCs. The rearrangement joins TRBV24-1 to TRBJ2-3; 13 nucleotides line up with TRBD2. In DNA form, the CDR3 reads TGTGCCACCAGTGACCCACTAGCGGGAGGGTCAGATACGCAGTATTTT. Translation: CATSDPLAGGSDTQYF.